Listed below are T cell receptor beta chains from one sample, sequenced in a study of T cells in tuberculosis. Sequencing used immunoSEQ multiplex PCR; TCRdb keeps in-frame clones, though not all of them. The profile shows about 49,000 clones, nearly 95% of them singletons. Sequenced material: PBMCs, taken at tuberculosis diagnosis. The receptors derive from an adult with tuberculosis. Each CDR3 is given with its conserved first and last residue. D genes are given only for firm matches. Only some rows state a clone size, as once, few, many or a class for expanded clones.

clone_size j_call d_call v_call cdr3_nt cdr3_aa
- TRBJ2-1 TRBD2 TRBV2 TGTGCCAGCAGTGAATATGGGCCTAGCGGGGGGGGTGAGCAGTTCTTC CASSEYGPSGGGEQFF
- TRBJ2-3 - TRBV5-1 TGCGCCAGCAGCTTGGGGACAGGCACAGATACGCAGTATTTT CASSLGTGTDTQYF
- TRBJ1-5 - TRBV6-6 TGTGCCAGCAGGGCGGGAGGGGGCAATCAGCCCCAGCATTTT CASRAGGGNQPQHF
once TRBJ2-5 TRBD2 TRBV5-5 TGTGCCAGCAGCTTACTGACTAGCGGCCAAGAGACCCAGTACTTC CASSLLTSGQETQYF
- TRBJ1-2 - TRBV21-1 TGTGCCAGCAGCAAAGAAAATGGCGCGGGGATTTACTCCTACACCTTC CASSKENGAGIYSYTF
- TRBJ2-1 TRBD2 TRBV2 TGTGCCAGCAAATTTACTCTAGCGGGAAGGGAGTTCTTC CASKFTLAGREFF
- TRBJ1-2 TRBD1 TRBV18 TGTGCCAGCGGAATGGGACAGGGGGCTTACGGCTACACCTTC CASGMGQGAYGYTF
- TRBJ2-7 - TRBV7-9 TGTGCCAGCAGCTCAGGGGGGCCCTACGAGCAGTACTTC CASSSGGPYEQYF
- TRBJ2-1 TRBD1 TRBV4-3 TGCGCCAGCAGCCAAGAGCCCAGGGGGCGCAAAAACAATGAGCAGTTCTTC CASSQEPRGRKNNEQFF
- TRBJ1-3 TRBD1 TRBV7-2 TGTGCCAGCAGCTCGACAGGGGGAAGTGGAAACACCATATATTTT CASSSTGGSGNTIYF
- TRBJ2-6 - TRBV6-1 TGTGCCAGCGGACAGAGCTCTGGGGCCAACGTCCTGACTTTC CASGQSSGANVLTF
- TRBJ2-3 TRBD2 TRBV29-1 TGCAGCGTTGAAGTTAGCGGGTCCTACACAGATACGCAGTATTTT CSVEVSGSYTDTQYF
- TRBJ1-1 - TRBV30 TGTGCCTGGAGTACCCACAGGACCGAAACTTTCTTT CAWSTHRTETFF
once TRBJ2-1 - TRBV7-6 TGTGCCAGCAGCTTAGTGCGGGCGGGTGAGCAGTTCTTC CASSLVRAGEQFF
- TRBJ1-6 TRBD1 TRBV6-6 TGTGCCAGCAGTTACTTAGGGGGCTCACCCCTCCACTTT CASSYLGGSPLHF
- TRBJ2-2 - TRBV5-4 TGTGCCAGCAGCTTGGAACTTAACACCGGGGAGCTGTTTTTT CASSLELNTGELFF
- TRBJ1-2 - TRBV9 TGTGCCAGCAGCGGAGGGAGAATCAGAAGGGGCTACACCTTC CASSGGRIRRGYTF
- TRBJ1-2 - TRBV6-1 TGTGCCAGCAGTGAAGTCAGGGGAGCCTATGGCTACACCTTC CASSEVRGAYGYTF
- TRBJ1-4 TRBD1 TRBV5-1 TGCGCCAGCAGCTTGGCGGGACAGGGGATGAAACTGTTTTTT CASSLAGQGMKLFF
- TRBJ1-4 - TRBV6-5 TGTGCCAGCAGTTACTCGATGGGCCAGGGGCTGCAGAAACTGTTTTTT CASSYSMGQGLQKLFF
- TRBJ2-1 TRBD2 TRBV5-1 TGCGCCAGCAGCTTGGCCGGGACTAGCGGCTACAATGAGCAGTTCTTC CASSLAGTSGYNEQFF
- TRBJ1-1 - TRBV10-1 TGCGCCAGCAGTCCTGACAGAGAGGAAGCTTTCTTT CASSPDREEAFF
- TRBJ2-5 - TRBV7-9 TGTGCCAGCAGCTTGGCGGGGGAGACCCAGTACTTC CASSLAGETQYF
- TRBJ2-7 - TRBV30 TGTGCCTGGACTGCAGGGGCGAAGTACGAGCAGTACTTC CAWTAGAKYEQYF
- TRBJ2-2 TRBD2 TRBV14 TGTGCCAGCAGCCAATTAGCGGGGACCGGGGAGCTGTTTTTT CASSQLAGTGELFF
- TRBJ2-1 TRBD2 TRBV2 TGTGCCAGCAGCCTTGGACTAGCGGGAGTGAGTGAGCAGTTCTTC CASSLGLAGVSEQFF
- TRBJ2-1 - TRBV5-1 TGCGCCAGCAGCGCCCAAACTGGGGCCTCCTACAATGAGCAGTTCTTC CASSAQTGASYNEQFF
- TRBJ2-7 - TRBV11-1 TGTGCCAGCAGCTTAACCCTTGGGGGTGGAGGGGCTGTTCCCAACGAGCAGTACTTC CASSLTLGGGGAVPNEQYF
- TRBJ2-7 - TRBV30 TGTGCCTGGAGAGGAGGGAGCTCTGGGCACTACGAGCAGTACTTC CAWRGGSSGHYEQYF
- TRBJ2-5 - TRBV30 TGTGCCTGCAACCCCCGCGCGGAGACCCAGTACTTC CACNPRAETQYF
- TRBJ2-7 TRBD1 TRBV27 TGTGCCAGCAGTTTCGGCGGACAGGGGATGACCTACGAGCAGTACTTC CASSFGGQGMTYEQYF
once TRBJ1-5 - TRBV6-6 TGTGCCAGCTGTTGGGGGGTCGTGGATCAGCCCCAGCATTTT CASCWGVVDQPQHF
- TRBJ2-5 TRBD2 TRBV4-3 TGCGCCAGCAGCCAAGGGACTAGCGGGGCAGAGACCCAGTACTTC CASSQGTSGAETQYF
- TRBJ2-3 - TRBV9 TGTGCCAGCAGCTTAAGGACAGCTAGCACAGATACGCAGTATTTT CASSLRTASTDTQYF
- TRBJ2-7 - TRBV6-1 TGTGCCAGCAGTTTTGACAGGTTCCACTACGAGCAGTACTTC CASSFDRFHYEQYF
- TRBJ2-1 - TRBV4-2 TGTGCCAGCAGCCGGAGACTAGTAAATGAGCAGTTCTTC CASSRRLVNEQFF
few TRBJ2-1 - TRBV7-2 TGTGCCAGCAGCTTTTTTGGTCGTAGAGGATGGCAGGGCAATGAGCAGTTCTTC CASSFFGRRGWQGNEQFF
- TRBJ2-2 - TRBV15 TGTGCCACCAGCAGAGAGTACGGACTGGCGAACACCGGGGAGCTGTTTTTT CATSREYGLANTGELFF
- TRBJ1-1 - TRBV5-1 TGCGCCAGCAGCTTGGGTGGGGCACCGATGAACACTGAAGCTTTCTTT CASSLGGAPMNTEAFF
- TRBJ2-1 TRBD2 TRBV7-9 TGTGCCAGCAGCTCCCTAGCGGGCCCTTCCTACAATGAGCAGTTCTTC CASSSLAGPSYNEQFF
- TRBJ2-7 TRBD2 TRBV7-6 TGTGCCAGCAGCCTCGAGGGGAGGGCGGGATACGAGCAGTACTTC CASSLEGRAGYEQYF
once TRBJ1-2 - TRBV11-2 TGTGCCAGCAGCTTAGGGGAGGGAGGATACTATGGCTACACCTTC CASSLGEGGYYGYTF
- TRBJ1-2 - TRBV28 TGTGCCAGCAGTTCCCCGACAGGTACCCGGATTGGGGGCTACACCTTC CASSSPTGTRIGGYTF
- TRBJ2-2 - TRBV14 TGTGCCAGCAGCCAAGATGTAGGGGGCACCGGGGAGCTGTTTTTT CASSQDVGGTGELFF
- TRBJ2-2 - TRBV7-8 TGTGCCAGCAGCCTCTTGGGGGGTCGAGGCACCGGGGAGCTGTTTTTT CASSLLGGRGTGELFF
- TRBJ1-2 TRBD1 TRBV28 TGTGCCAGCAGTTTAACCCCGGGACAGGGATATGGCTACACCTTC CASSLTPGQGYGYTF